This T cell receptor beta chain was found in a study of response to subunit inactivated influenza vaccine. This CDR3 spans 16 amino acids. Looked up from germline, CDR1 is DFQATT and CDR2 is SNEGSKA (reference sequence). The J segment lost 1 base and the V segment lost 3 bases, leaving 5 bases of the junction unmatched. Comment on this clonotype: Its antigen is unidentified.

The study's findings and limits: The authors suggested that every seasonal influenza vaccination recruits few new T cells.

TCRdb reprocessed the RT-PCR reads with MiXCR, giving one entry per CDR3 protein. The data hold roughly 630,000 distinct CDR3 sequences, with less than 15% observed a single time. Material: PBMCs from blood, obtained roughly 2 weeks before vaccination. The chain is built from TRBV20-1 and TRBJ2-7, with 14 nucleotides matching TRBD2. This receptor was obtained from a man between 45 and 60 years old who received an inactivated influenza vaccine. CDR3 region: CSARGTSGSLSYEQYF. CDR3 nucleotides: TGCAGTGCTAGGGGGACTAGCGGGAGCCTTTCCTACGAGCAGTACTTC.